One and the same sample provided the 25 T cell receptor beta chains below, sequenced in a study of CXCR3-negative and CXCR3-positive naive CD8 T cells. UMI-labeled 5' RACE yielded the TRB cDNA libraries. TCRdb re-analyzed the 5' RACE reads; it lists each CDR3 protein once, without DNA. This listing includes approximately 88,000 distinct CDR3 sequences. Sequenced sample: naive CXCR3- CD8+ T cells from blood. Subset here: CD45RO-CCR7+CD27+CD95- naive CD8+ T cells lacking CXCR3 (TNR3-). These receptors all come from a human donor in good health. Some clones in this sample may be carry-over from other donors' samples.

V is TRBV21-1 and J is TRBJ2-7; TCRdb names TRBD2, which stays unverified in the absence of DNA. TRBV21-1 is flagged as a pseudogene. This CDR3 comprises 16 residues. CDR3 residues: CASNRERPSGGFEQYF.

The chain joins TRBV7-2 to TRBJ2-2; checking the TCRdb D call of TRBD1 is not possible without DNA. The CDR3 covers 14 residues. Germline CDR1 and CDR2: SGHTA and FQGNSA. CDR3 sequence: CASSFFRQDGELFF.

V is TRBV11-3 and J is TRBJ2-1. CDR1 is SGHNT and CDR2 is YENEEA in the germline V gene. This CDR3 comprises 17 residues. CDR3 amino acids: CASSLGGGGSPYNEQFF.

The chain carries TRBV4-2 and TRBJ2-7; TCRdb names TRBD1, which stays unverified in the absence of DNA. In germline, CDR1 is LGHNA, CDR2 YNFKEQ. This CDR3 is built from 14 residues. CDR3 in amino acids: CASSQRDRVYEQYF.

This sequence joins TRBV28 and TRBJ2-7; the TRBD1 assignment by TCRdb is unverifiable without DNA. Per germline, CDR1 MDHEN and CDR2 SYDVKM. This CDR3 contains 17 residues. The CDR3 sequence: CASGTKPGTGDSYEQYF.

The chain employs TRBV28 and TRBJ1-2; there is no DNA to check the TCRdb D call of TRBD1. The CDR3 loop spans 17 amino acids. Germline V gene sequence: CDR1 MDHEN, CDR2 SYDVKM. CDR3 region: CASSFFRQSSANYGYTF.

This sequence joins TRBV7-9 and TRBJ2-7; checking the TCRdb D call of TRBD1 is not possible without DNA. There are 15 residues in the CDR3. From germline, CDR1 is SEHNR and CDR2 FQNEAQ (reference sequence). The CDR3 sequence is CASSSGQGVTYEQYF.

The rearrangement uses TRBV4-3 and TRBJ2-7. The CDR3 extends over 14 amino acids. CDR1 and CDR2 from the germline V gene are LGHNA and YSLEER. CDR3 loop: CASSPGRELSEQYF.

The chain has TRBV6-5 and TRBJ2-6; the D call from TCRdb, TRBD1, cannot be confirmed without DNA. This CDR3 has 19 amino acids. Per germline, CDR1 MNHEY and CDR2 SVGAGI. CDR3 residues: CASSPTLAEAPSGANVLTF.

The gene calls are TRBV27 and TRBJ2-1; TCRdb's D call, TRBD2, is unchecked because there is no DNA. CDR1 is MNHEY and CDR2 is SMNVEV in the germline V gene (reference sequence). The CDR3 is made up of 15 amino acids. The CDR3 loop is CASSFLAGAYNEQFF.

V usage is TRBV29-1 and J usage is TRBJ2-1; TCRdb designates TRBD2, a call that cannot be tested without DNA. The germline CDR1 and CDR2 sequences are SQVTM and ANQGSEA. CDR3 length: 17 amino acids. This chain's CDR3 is CSVEGGLAGSSYNEQFF.

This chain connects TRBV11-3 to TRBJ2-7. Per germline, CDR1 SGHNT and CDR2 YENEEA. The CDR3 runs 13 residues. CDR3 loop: CASRKANSYEQYF. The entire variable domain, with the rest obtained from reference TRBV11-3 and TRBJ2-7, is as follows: EAGVVQSPRYKIIEKKQPVAFWCNPISGHNTLYWYLQNLGQGPELLIRYENEEAVDDSQLPKDRFSAERLKGVDSTLKIQPAELGDSAVYLCASRKANSYEQYFGPGTRLTVT.

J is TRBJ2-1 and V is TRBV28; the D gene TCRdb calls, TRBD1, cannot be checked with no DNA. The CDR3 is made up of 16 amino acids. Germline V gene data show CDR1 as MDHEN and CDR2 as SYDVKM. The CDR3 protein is CASSSTDRGPYNEQFF.

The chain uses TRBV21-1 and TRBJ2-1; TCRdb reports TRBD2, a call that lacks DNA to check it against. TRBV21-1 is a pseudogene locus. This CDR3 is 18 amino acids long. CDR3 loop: CASSTGSSGRNTYNEQFF.

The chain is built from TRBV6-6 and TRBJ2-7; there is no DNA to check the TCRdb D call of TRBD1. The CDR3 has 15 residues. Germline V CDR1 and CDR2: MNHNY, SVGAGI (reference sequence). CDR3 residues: CASSKVGEAYYEQYF.

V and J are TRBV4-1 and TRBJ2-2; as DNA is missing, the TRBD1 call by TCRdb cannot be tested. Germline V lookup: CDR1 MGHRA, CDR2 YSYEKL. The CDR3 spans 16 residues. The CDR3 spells CASSHPKSQASGELFF.

This CDR3 reads CASSHPERLAGGYQETQYF. This chain uses TRBV3-1 with TRBJ2-5; checking the TCRdb D call of TRBD2 is not possible without DNA. This CDR3 contains 19 residues. Germline V gene data show CDR1 as LGHDT and CDR2 as YNNKEL (reference sequence).

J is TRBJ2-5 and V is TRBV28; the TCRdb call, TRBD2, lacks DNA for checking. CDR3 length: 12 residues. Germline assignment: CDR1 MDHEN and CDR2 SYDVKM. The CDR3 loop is CASRPSLETQYF.

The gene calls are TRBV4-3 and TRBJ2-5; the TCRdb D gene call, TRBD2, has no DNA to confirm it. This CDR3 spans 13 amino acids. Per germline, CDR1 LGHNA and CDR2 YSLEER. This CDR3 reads CASSQRESETQYF.

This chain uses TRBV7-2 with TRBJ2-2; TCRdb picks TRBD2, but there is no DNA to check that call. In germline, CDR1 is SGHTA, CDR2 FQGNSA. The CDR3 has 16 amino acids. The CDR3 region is CASSYVGLAFTGELFF.

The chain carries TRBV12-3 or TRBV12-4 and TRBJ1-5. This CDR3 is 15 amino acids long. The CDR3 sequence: CASSLRYYSNQPQHF.

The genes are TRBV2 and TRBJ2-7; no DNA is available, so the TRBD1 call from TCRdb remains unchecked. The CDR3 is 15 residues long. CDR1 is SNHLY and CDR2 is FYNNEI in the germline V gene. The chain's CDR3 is CASSERTGSSYEQYF.

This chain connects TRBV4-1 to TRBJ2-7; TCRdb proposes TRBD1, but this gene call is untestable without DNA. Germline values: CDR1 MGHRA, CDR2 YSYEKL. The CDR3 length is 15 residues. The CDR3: CASSQEWTGLYEQYF.

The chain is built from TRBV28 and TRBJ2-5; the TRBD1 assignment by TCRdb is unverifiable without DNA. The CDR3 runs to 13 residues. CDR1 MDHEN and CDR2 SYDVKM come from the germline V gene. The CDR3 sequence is CASSSGQGETQYF.

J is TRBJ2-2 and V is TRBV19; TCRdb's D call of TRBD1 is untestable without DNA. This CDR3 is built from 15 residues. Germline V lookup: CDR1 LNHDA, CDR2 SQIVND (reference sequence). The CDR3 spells CASSIAPGGTGELFF.